The 30 T cell receptor beta chains below all came from one sample that was sequenced in a study of blood T cells in healthy people across ages. Alongside a J-beta primer mix, a sample-barcoded 5' primer served in a second PCR lasting roughly 6 to 11 cycles. TCRdb processed the 5' RACE reads anew with MiXCR; each CDR3 protein has one entry. The sample shows 700,000 or so distinct CDR3 sequences, over 40% of them seen only once. Sequencing was performed on blood. These receptors were taken from an older man in good health.

The rearrangement links TRBV29-1 to TRBJ2-5; no definite D call. The end of the DNA aligns better with TRBJ2-7, so the J call may be wrong. The length of the CDR3 is 12 residues. The germline V gene has CDR1 SQVTM and CDR2 ANQGSEA. The CDR3 DNA reads TGCAGCGTTCCTGGAACCCTCGGCGAGCAGTACTTC. Its protein product is CSVPGTLGEQYF.

The chain links TRBV4-3 to TRBJ1-4, with no clear D. The CDR3 sequence is 15 residues long. Looked up from germline, CDR1 is LGHNA and CDR2 is YSLEER. Trimming shortened V by 0 bases and J by 8 bases, and 13 bases separated the two germline ends. For the CDR3, the DNA is TGCGCCAGCAGCCAAGATGGCGGGCCGTGGGAAAAACTGTTTTTT. Translated, it gives CASSQDGGPWEKLFF.

The chain employs TRBV4-3 and TRBJ2-1, with D uncertain. Germline CDR1 is LGHNA and CDR2 is YSLEER. The CDR3 contains 15 residues. Deletions cut 4 bases from V and 7 bases from J, with 17 bases between. The DNA for the CDR3 is TGCGCCAGCAGCCCTAGGGCCTCCGCAGCTAATGAGCAGTTCTTC. Translated, it gives CASSPRASAANEQFF.

This clonotype occurred a few times. The chain couples TRBV2 to TRBJ2-1; D is unresolved. The CDR3 totals 15 residues. In germline, CDR1 is SNHLY, CDR2 FYNNEI. The V end lost 6 bases, the J end lost 0 bases, and 12 bases lay between the germline ends. The CDR3 is CASSPTRSSYNEQFF. The DNA of the CDR3 is TGTGCCAGCAGCCCGACTCGGAGCTCCTACAATGAGCAGTTCTTC. The whole variable domain, remainder taken from reference TRBV2 and TRBJ2-1, is EPEVTQTPSHQVTQMGQEVILRCVPISNHLYFYWYRQILGQKVEFLVSFYNNEISEKSEIFDDQFSVERPDGSNFTLKIRSTKLEDSAMYFCASSPTRSSYNEQFFGPGTRLTVL.

V gene TRBV20-1 combines with J gene TRBJ2-1, with TRBD2 identical over 11 bases. Trimming cost V 6 bases and J 6 bases; bases outside gene matches: 7. CDR3 size: 14 residues. Per the germline V gene, CDR1 is DFQATT and CDR2 is SNEGSKA (reference sequence). The CDR3 DNA follows: TGCAGTGCCCGAGGACTAGCGGGCCTCAATGAGCAGTTCTTC. This gives the protein CSARGLAGLNEQFF.

Only a few counts were recorded for this clonotype. The chain has TRBV15 and TRBJ2-3; TRBD1 agrees at 8 bases. Germline loops: CDR1 LNHNV, CDR2 YYDKDF (reference sequence). The junction had 3 bases not matched to a gene; V was cut back by 2 bases and J by 2 bases. The CDR3 runs to 15 residues. The CDR3 spells CATSRRQGTTDTQYF. The CDR3, as DNA: TGTGCCACCAGCAGAAGACAGGGGACCACAGATACGCAGTATTTT.

The gene calls are TRBV30 and TRBJ1-1; perhaps TRBD1 as D (6 bases). The length of the CDR3 is 12 residues. Germline V CDR1 and CDR2: GTSNPN, SVGIG (reference sequence). The V end lost 4 bases, the J end lost 4 bases, and 10 bases lay between the germline ends. This CDR3 reads CAWNRVSTEAFF. DNA for the CDR3: TGTGCCTGGAACAGGGTGAGCACTGAAGCTTTCTTT.

This clonotype was recorded many times. The rearrangement joins TRBV7-2 to TRBJ2-3; 11 bases match TRBD2. CDR3 length: 15 amino acids. The V gene's germline CDR1 is SGHTA and CDR2 FQGNSA. J was trimmed by 4 bases and V by 0 bases; bases with no gene match: 0. Written as DNA, the CDR3 is TGTGCCAGCAGCTTAGCTAGCGGGGGGGCAGATACGCAGTATTTT. Protein sequence: CASSLASGGADTQYF.

The chain couples TRBV7-2 to TRBJ2-5; possibly TRBD1 for D (6 bases). The germline V gene encodes CDR1 SGHTA and CDR2 FQGNSA. The CDR3 length is 14 residues. Trimming stripped 4 bases from V and 5 bases from J, with 14 bases between. The CDR3 spells CASSSEGHVETQYF. Written as DNA, the CDR3 is TGTGCCAGCAGCTCAGAGGGACATGTGGAGACCCAGTACTTC.

This clonotype was counted only a few times. The V gene is TRBV4-3, the J gene TRBJ1-5; the D is unclear. Germline CDR1 reads LGHNA; CDR2 reads YSLEER. This CDR3 comprises 14 residues. Trimming shortened V by 0 bases and J by 3 bases, and 6 bases separated the two germline ends. The CDR3 DNA follows: TGCGCCAGCAGCCAAGATGACCTCAATCAGCCCCAGCATTTT. This encodes CASSQDDLNQPQHF.

J is TRBJ2-7 and V is TRBV4-3; 10 nucleotides agree with TRBD1. The CDR3 sequence is 18 residues long. Per the germline V gene, CDR1 is LGHNA and CDR2 is YSLEER. The ends lost 4 bases at V and 4 bases at J; junction bases unmatched: 16. CDR3 DNA sequence: TGCGCCAGCAGCCGACACCTCCCCCCAGGACAGGGGGTTTACGAGCAGTACTTC. Its protein product is CASSRHLPPGQGVYEQYF.

This clonotype was seen ten or more times. V and J are TRBV4-3 and TRBJ2-6, with D perhaps TRBD1 (6 bases). V lost 1 base and J lost 3, with 13 bases in between. The length of the CDR3 is 17 residues. Germline CDR1 reads LGHNA; CDR2 reads YSLEER. This CDR3 reads CASSQGGRGSGANVLTF. The DNA of the CDR3 is TGCGCCAGCAGCCAAGGAGGCAGGGGTAGTGGGGCCAACGTCCTGACTTTC.

The chain is built from TRBV28 and TRBJ2-7, with 9 bases lining up with TRBD2. CDR1 and CDR2 from the germline V gene are MDHEN and SYDVKM. The V gene end was trimmed by 2 bases and the J gene end by 2 bases; junction bases not matched to a gene: 7. The CDR3 spans 16 residues. CDR3 residues: CASSLGLAGPPYEQYF. For the CDR3, the DNA is TGTGCCAGCAGTTTAGGGCTAGCGGGACCCCCCTACGAGCAGTACTTC.

This clonotype has only a few counts. This chain links TRBV6-6 with TRBJ1-2; D is perhaps TRBD1 (6 bases). The CDR3 contains 14 residues. Trimming removed 2 bases from V and 4 bases from J, with 11 bases in between. CDR1 and CDR2 from the germline V gene are MNHNY and SVGAGI (reference sequence). This CDR3 is CASSYGGSSYGYTF. DNA for the CDR3: TGTGCCAGCAGTTACGGGGGCAGCTCCTATGGCTACACCTTC.

This chain uses TRBV30 with TRBJ1-5; perhaps TRBD1 as D (5 bases). Trimming took off 1 base at V and 6 bases at J, with 10 bases between the two ends. The germline V gene has CDR1 GTSNPN and CDR2 SVGIG (reference sequence). The CDR3 is 13 amino acids. The CDR3 bases are TGTGCCTGGAGTGGCAAGGGGAGTCAGCCCCAGCATTTT. Protein: CAWSGKGSQPQHF.

With regard to this clonotype: A much larger clonotype is one base distant, so this may be a read error. This sequence joins TRBV29-1 and TRBJ2-1; D remains unclear. The CDR3 extends over 11 amino acids. Germline loops: CDR1 SQVTM, CDR2 ANQGSEA. V shed 7 bases and J shed 12 bases, with 16 bases lying between them. CDR3 region: CSGDIELRQFF. The CDR3 DNA is TGCAGCGGTGATATAGAACTGAGGCAGTTCTTC.

This clonotype was counted a few times. This chain links TRBV4-1 with TRBJ1-1; D gene ambiguous. Looked up from germline, CDR1 is MGHRA and CDR2 is YSYEKL. V was shortened by 7 bases and J by 4 bases, with 16 bases between the two germline ends. This CDR3 is built from 14 residues. CDR3: CASTSGEGSTEAFF. CDR3 in DNA: TGCGCCAGCACCTCCGGGGAAGGGAGCACTGAAGCTTTCTTT.

J is TRBJ1-1 and V is TRBV7-2, with D possibly TRBD1 on 5 matching bases. Looked up from germline, CDR1 is SGHTA and CDR2 is FQGNSA. The ends were cut back, 4 bases at V and 4 bases at J, with 13 bases in the middle. This CDR3 is 14 amino acids long. CDR3 coding DNA: TGTGCCAGCAGCTCCTCCTGGGGGAGCACTGAAGCTTTCTTT. Protein: CASSSSWGSTEAFF.

J is TRBJ2-1 and V is TRBV24-1, with D perhaps matching TRBD1 or TRBD2 (6 bases each). Trimming cost V 4 bases and J 3 bases, with 12 bases left between them. The CDR3 runs 15 residues. Germline-derived CDR1 and CDR2 are KGHDR and SFDVKD. Written as DNA, the CDR3 is TGTGCCACCAGTGACAACAGGGAGGACTACAATGAGCAGTTCTTC. It yields the protein CATSDNREDYNEQFF.

This clonotype was detected only a few times. The chain joins TRBV20-1 to TRBJ2-7; 11 nucleotides agree with TRBD2. The germline V gene has CDR1 DFQATT and CDR2 SNEGSKA (reference sequence). This CDR3 has 17 amino acids. Trimming took 2 bases from V and 0 from J; bases not matched to a gene: 9. The CDR3 spells CSARKRLAGYASYEQYF. The CDR3 nucleotides are TGCAGTGCTAGAAAGAGACTAGCGGGATATGCCTCCTACGAGCAGTACTTC.

This clonotype showed up just a few times. This chain joins TRBV25-1 and TRBJ2-4; D is unresolved. V was trimmed by 3 bases and J by 0 bases, leaving 12 bases between them. CDR3 length: 16 amino acids. CDR1 and CDR2 from the germline V gene are MGHDK and SYGVNS. CDR3 DNA: TGTGCCAGCAGTGAGACTCGGGCAGTAGCCAAAAACATTCAGTACTTC. This gives the protein CASSETRAVAKNIQYF. The whole variable domain, filled in from reference TRBV25-1 and TRBJ2-4, reads EADIYQTPRYLVIGTGKKITLECSQTMGHDKMYWYQQDPGMELHLIHYSYGVNSTEKGDLSSESTVSRIRTEHFPLTLESARPSHTSQYLCASSETRAVAKNIQYFGAGTRLSVL.

This clonotype was seen a single time. This may stem from a read error, because a much larger clone lies one nucleotide away. This chain uses TRBV7-2 with TRBJ2-7, with D hard to call. The tail of the sequence fits TRBJ2-5 better, so the J call may be wrong. Germline CDR1 is SGHTA and CDR2 is FQGNSA. The CDR3 contains 13 residues. CDR3 sequence: CASSIPGLETQYF. CDR3 nucleotides: TGTGCCAGCAGCATTCCGGGCTTGGAGACCCAGTACTTC.

With respect to this clonotype: This may be a read error: a much more frequent sequence differs by one nucleotide. The chain recombines TRBV15 with TRBJ2-7, with 7 positions matching TRBD1. The CDR3 length is 18 residues. Germline V lookup: CDR1 LNHNV, CDR2 YYDKDF (reference sequence). Germline trimming cut 1 base from V and 7 bases from J; bases unmatched to any gene: 19. The CDR3: CATSRVGTVRSSYNEQYF. The CDR3 nucleotides are TGTGCCACCAGCAGAGTTGGGACAGTCCGGAGCTCCTACAATGAGCAGTACTTC. Full variable domain (missing parts from reference TRBV15 and TRBJ2-7): DAMVIQNPRYQVTQFGKPVTLSCSQTLNHNVMYWYQQKSSQAPKLLFHYYDKDFNNEADTPDNFQSRRPNTSFCFLDIRSPGLGDTAMYLCATSRVGTVRSSYNEQYFGPGTRLTVT.

The chain couples TRBV9 to TRBJ2-3; 12 bases agree with TRBD1. Trimming cost V 4 bases and J 3 bases; bases outside gene matches: 6. Germline lookup yields CDR1 SGDLS and CDR2 YYNGEE. The CDR3 has 16 amino acids. CDR3 sequence: CASSSTGQGATDTQYF. The CDR3 DNA follows: TGTGCCAGCAGCTCCACGGGACAGGGGGCAACAGATACGCAGTATTTT.

The CDR3 nucleotides read TGTGCCAGCAGCTTAATCGGTGGACCAGCGGGCAATCAGCCCCAGCATTTT. Protein sequence: CASSLIGGPAGNQPQHF. J is TRBJ1-5 and V is TRBV7-8; D is unresolved. Trimming stripped 2 bases from V and 2 bases from J, with 16 bases between. Germline V gene lookup returns CDR1 SGHVS and CDR2 FQNEAQ. CDR3 length: 17 amino acids.

This clonotype was observed many times. CDR3 sequence: CASSYTTGEDSPLHF. CDR3 bases: TGTGCCAGCAGTTACACGACAGGGGAAGATTCACCCCTCCACTTT. This chain uses TRBV6-5 with TRBJ1-6; 8 bases fit TRBD1. The trim removed 2 bases at V and 8 bases at J, leaving 5 bases unmatched. This CDR3 region has 15 residues. Germline CDR1 reads MNHEY; CDR2 reads SVGAGI.

This chain joins TRBV4-2 and TRBJ2-3, with a weak D call TRBD2 (5 bases). The ends were cut back, 4 bases at V and 2 bases at J, with 19 bases in the middle. Germline V gene lookup returns CDR1 LGHNA and CDR2 YNFKEQ. This CDR3 comprises 17 residues. The CDR3 protein is CASSPSLRADFTDTQYF. In nucleotides, the CDR3 is TGTGCCAGCAGCCCTAGCTTAAGGGCGGACTTCACAGATACGCAGTATTTT.

The chain is built from TRBV11-2 and TRBJ1-1, with no clear D. Trimming took off 0 bases at V and 4 bases at J, with 12 bases between the two ends. CDR1 is SGHAT, CDR2 FQNNGV, per germline. The CDR3 is made up of 15 amino acids. This chain's CDR3 is CASSLDNIVGTEAFF. CDR3 nucleotide sequence: TGTGCCAGCAGCTTAGATAACATTGTGGGCACTGAAGCTTTCTTT. The full variable domain, with the rest looked up from reference TRBV11-2 and TRBJ1-1, is EAGVAQSPRYKIIEKRQSVAFWCNPISGHATLYWYQQILGQGPKLLIQFQNNGVVDDSQLPKDRFSAERLKGVDSTLKIQPAKLEDSAVYLCASSLDNIVGTEAFFGQGTRLTVV.

V is TRBV4-3 and J is TRBJ1-2; D is uncertain. Germline lookup yields CDR1 LGHNA and CDR2 YSLEER. Trimming cost V 1 base and J 4 bases, with 10 bases left between them. This CDR3 has 14 residues. The CDR3 sequence is CASSQGRQAYGYTF. For the CDR3, the DNA is TGCGCCAGCAGCCAAGGCAGGCAGGCCTATGGCTACACCTTC.

In regard to this clonotype: The junction departs from germline at one end; a sequencing error may be responsible. This chain links TRBV4-1 with TRBJ1-2; 7 bases line up with TRBD1. Looked up from germline, CDR1 is MGHRA and CDR2 is YSYEKL. The CDR3 has 14 residues. CDR3 loop: CASSREQGNYGHIF. The CDR3 nucleotides are TGCGCCAGCAGCCGCGAACAGGGGAACTATGGCCACATCTTC.